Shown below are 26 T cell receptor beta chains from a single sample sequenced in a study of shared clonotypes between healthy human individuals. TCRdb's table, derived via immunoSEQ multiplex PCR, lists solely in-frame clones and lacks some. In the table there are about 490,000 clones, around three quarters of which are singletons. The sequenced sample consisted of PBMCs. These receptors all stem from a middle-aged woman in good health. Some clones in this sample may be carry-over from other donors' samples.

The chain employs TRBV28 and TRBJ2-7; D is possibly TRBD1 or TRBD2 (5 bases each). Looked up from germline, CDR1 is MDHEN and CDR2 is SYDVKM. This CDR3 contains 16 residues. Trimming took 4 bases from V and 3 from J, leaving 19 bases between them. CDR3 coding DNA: TGTGCCAGCAGTTCGATTACCCGGGGCCGGGTCTACGAGCAGTACTTC. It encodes CASSSITRGRVYEQYF.

The CDR3 sequence is CASTLMRASEAVGQPQHF. The CDR3, as DNA: TGTGCCAGTACCCTAATGCGGGCCTCTGAAGCGGTCGGTCAGCCCCAGCATTTT. The rearrangement joins TRBV19 to TRBJ1-5; no clear D gene. CDR1 LNHDA and CDR2 SQIVND come from the germline V gene (reference sequence). V was cut by 7 bases and J by 6 bases, with 28 bases left in between. The CDR3 loop spans 18 amino acids.

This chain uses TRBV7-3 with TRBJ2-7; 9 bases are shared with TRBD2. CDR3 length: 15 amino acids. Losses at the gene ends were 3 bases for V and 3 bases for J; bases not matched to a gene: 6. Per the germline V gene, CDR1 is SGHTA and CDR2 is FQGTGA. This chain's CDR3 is CASSFIASGIYEQYF. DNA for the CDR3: TGTGCCAGCAGCTTCATCGCTAGCGGGATCTACGAGCAGTACTTC.

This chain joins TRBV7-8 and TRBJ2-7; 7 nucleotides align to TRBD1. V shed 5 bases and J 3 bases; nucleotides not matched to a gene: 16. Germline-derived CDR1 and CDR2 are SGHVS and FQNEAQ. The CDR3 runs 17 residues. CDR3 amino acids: CASSRYPTGYPNYEQYF. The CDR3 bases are TGTGCCAGCAGCCGATATCCGACAGGGTATCCCAACTACGAGCAGTACTTC.

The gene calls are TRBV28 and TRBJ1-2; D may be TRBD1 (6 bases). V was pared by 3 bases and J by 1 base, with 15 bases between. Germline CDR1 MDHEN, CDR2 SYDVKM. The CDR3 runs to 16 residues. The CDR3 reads CASSFPRQAHNYGYTF. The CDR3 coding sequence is TGTGCCAGCAGTTTCCCGAGACAGGCCCATAACTATGGCTACACCTTC.

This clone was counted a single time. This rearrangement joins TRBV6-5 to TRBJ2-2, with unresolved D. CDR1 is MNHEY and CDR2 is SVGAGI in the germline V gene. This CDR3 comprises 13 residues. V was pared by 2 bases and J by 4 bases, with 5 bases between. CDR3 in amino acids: CASSYRFTGELFF. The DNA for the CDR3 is TGTGCCAGCAGTTACAGGTTCACCGGGGAGCTGTTTTTT.

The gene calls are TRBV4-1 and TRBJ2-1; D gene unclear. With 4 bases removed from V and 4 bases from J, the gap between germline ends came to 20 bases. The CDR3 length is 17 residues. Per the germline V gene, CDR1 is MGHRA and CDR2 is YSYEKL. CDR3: CASSPRPGRWDYNEQFF. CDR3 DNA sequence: TGCGCCAGCAGCCCACGCCCTGGGCGCTGGGATTACAATGAGCAGTTCTTC.

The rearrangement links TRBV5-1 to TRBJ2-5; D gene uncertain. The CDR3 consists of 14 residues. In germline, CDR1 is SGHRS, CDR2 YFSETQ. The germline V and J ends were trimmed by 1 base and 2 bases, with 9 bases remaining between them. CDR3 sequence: CASSLHPRQETQYF. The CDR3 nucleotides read TGCGCCAGCAGCTTGCACCCCAGACAAGAGACCCAGTACTTC.

The CDR3 DNA reads TGTGCCAGCAGGAGGGACAGGGAGACCTACGAGCAGTACTTC. Its translation is CASRRDRETYEQYF. The J gene is TRBJ2-7, the V gene TRBV28; 9 bases map to TRBD1. The germline gives CDR1 MDHEN, CDR2 SYDVKM. V lost 6 bases to trimming and J lost 2 bases; unmatched junction nucleotides: 5. CDR3 length: 14 amino acids.

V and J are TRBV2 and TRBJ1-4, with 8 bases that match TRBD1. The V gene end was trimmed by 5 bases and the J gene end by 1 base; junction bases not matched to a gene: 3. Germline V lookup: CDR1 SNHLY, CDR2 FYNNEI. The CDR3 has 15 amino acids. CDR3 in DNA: TGTGCCAGCAGTTTACAGGGGGGAACTAATGAAAAACTGTTTTTT. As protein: CASSLQGGTNEKLFF.

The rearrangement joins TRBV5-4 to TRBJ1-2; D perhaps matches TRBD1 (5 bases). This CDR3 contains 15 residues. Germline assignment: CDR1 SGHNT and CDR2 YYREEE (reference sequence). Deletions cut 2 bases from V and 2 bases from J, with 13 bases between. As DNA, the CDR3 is TGTGCCAGCAGCTTAAGGGACGCCTACAACTATGGCTACACCTTC. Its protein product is CASSLRDAYNYGYTF. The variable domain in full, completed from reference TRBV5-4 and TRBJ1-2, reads ETGVTQSPTHLIKTRGQQVTLRCSSQSGHNTVSWYQQALGQGPQFIFQYYREEENGRGNFPPRFSGLQFPNYSSELNVNALELDDSALYLCASSLRDAYNYGYTFGSGTRLTVV.

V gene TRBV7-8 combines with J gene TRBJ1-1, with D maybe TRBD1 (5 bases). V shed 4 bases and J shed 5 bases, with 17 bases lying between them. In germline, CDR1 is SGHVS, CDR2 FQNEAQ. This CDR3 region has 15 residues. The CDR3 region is CASSYLGGAGTEAFF. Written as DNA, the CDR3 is TGTGCCAGCAGCTACCTAGGAGGGGCGGGAACTGAAGCTTTCTTT.

This CDR3 is CASSFLSGNQETQYF. CDR3 DNA: TGTGCCAGCAGTTTCCTTAGCGGGAACCAAGAGACCCAGTACTTC. This sequence joins TRBV27 and TRBJ2-5; 8 bases fit TRBD2. Germline trimming cut 3 bases from V and 0 bases from J; bases unmatched to any gene: 3. Germline loops: CDR1 MNHEY, CDR2 SMNVEV (reference sequence). CDR3 size: 15 residues.

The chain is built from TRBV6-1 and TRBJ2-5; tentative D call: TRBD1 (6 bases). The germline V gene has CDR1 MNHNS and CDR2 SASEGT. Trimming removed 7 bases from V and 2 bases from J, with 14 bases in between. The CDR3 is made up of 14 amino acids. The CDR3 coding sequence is TGTGCCAGCAAACCTGGGCAGGGGCAAGAGACCCAGTACTTC. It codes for CASKPGQGQETQYF.

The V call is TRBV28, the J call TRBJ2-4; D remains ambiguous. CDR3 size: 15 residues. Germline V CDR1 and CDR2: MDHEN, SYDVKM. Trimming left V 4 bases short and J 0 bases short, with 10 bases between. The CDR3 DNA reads TGTGCCAGCAGTTCGATGGTTGTAGCCAAAAACATTCAGTACTTC. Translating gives CASSSMVVAKNIQYF.

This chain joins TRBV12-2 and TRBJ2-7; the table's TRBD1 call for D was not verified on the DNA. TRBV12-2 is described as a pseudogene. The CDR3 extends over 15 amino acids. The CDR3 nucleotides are TGTGCAAGTCGCTCAGACAGGGGGCATATTTACGAGCAGTACTTC. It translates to CASRSDRGHIYEQYF.

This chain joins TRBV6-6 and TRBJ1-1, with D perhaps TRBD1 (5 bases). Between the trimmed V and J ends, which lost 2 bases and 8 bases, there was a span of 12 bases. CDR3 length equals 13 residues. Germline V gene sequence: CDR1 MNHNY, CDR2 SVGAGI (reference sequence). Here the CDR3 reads CASSYLGVGEAFF. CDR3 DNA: TGTGCCAGCAGTTACCTGGGGGTCGGAGAAGCTTTCTTT.

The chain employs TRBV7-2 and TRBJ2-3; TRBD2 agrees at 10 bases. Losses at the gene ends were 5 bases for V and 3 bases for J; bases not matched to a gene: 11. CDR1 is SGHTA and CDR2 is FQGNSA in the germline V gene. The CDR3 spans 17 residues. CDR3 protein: CASSPQSGRGVTDTQYF. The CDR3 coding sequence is TGTGCCAGCAGCCCCCAAAGCGGGAGGGGTGTAACAGATACGCAGTATTTT.

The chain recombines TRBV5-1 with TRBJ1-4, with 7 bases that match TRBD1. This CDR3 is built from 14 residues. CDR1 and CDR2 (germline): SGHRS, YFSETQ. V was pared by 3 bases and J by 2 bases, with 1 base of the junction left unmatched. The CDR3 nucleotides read TGCGCCAGCAGCTCGGGACAGACTAATGAAAAACTGTTTTTT. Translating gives CASSSGQTNEKLFF.

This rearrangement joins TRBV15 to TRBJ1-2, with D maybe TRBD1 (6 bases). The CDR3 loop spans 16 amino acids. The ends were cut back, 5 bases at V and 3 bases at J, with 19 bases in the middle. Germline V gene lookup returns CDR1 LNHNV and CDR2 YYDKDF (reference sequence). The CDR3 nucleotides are TGTGCCACCAGCCGAGGGGGGACACTCGCGGACTATGGCTACACCTTC. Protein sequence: CATSRGGTLADYGYTF.

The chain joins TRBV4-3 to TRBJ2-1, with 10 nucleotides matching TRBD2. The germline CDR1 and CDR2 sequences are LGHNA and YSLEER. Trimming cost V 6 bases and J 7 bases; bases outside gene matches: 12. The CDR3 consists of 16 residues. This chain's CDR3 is CASSPAQFSGRNEQFF. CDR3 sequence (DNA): TGCGCCAGCAGTCCCGCCCAATTTAGCGGGAGGAATGAGCAGTTCTTC.

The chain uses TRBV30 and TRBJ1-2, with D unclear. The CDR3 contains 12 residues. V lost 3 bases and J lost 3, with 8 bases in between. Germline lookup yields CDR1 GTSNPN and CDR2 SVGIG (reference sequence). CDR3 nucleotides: TGTGCCTGGAGCCATGGGGACTATGGCTACACCTTC. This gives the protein CAWSHGDYGYTF.

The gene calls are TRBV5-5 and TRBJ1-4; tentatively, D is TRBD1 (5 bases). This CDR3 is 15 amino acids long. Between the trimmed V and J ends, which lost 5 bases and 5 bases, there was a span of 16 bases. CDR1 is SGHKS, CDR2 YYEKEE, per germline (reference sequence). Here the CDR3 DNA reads TGTGCCAGCAGTCCGCAGACAGCCATAAATGAAAAACTGTTTTTT. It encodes CASSPQTAINEKLFF.

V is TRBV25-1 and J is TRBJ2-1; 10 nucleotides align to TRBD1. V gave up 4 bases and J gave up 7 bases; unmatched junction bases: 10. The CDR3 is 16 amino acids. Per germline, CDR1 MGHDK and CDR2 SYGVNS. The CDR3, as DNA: TGTGCCAGCAGTGTTGGGGGACAGGGGAAGGGGAATGAGCAGTTCTTC. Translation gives CASSVGGQGKGNEQFF.

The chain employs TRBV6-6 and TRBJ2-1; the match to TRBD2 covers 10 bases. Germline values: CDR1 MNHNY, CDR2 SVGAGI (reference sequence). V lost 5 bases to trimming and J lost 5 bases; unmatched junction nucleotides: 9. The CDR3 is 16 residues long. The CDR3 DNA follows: TGTGCCAGCAGTCGCACGCTAGCGGGAGATGACAATGAGCAGTTCTTC. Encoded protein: CASSRTLAGDDNEQFF.

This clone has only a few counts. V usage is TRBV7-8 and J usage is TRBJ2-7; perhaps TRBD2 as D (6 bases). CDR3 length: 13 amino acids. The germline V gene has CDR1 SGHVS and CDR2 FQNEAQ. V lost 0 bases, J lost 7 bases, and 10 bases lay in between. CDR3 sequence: CASSLAWEAEQYF. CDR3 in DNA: TGTGCCAGCAGCTTAGCGTGGGAGGCAGAGCAGTACTTC.